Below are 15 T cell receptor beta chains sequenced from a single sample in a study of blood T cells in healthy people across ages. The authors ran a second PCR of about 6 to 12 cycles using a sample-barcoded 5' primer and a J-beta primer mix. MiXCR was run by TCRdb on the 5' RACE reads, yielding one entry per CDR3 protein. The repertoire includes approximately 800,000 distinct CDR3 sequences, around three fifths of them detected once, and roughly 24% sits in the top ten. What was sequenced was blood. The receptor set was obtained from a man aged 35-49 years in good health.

CDR3: CASSDQSTAGYTF. DNA of the CDR3: TGTGCCAGCAGTGACCAGTCCACGGCGGGCTACACCTTC. The V call is TRBV2, the J call TRBJ1-2; D is uncertain. Germline values: CDR1 SNHLY, CDR2 FYNNEI. The V gene lost 3 bases and the J gene lost 8 bases, with 13 bases spanning the gap. The length of the CDR3 is 13 residues.

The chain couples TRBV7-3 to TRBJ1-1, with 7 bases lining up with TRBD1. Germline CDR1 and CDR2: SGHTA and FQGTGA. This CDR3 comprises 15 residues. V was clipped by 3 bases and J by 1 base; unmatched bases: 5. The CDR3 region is CASSFSTGSNTEAFF. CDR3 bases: TGTGCCAGCAGCTTCTCGACAGGGTCGAACACTGAAGCTTTCTTT.

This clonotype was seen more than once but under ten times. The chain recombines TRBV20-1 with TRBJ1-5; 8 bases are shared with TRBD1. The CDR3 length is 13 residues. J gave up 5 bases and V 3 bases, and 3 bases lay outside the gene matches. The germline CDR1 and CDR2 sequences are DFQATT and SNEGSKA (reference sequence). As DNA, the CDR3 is TGCAGTGCTAGTGGACAGGGAGATCAGCCCCAGCATTTT. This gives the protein CSASGQGDQPQHF.

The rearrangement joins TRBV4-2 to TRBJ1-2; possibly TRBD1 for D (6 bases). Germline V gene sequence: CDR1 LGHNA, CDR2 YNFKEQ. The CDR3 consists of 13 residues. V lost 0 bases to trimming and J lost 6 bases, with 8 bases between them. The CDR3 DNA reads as TGTGCCAGCAGCCAAGATAAGGGGGATGGCTACACCTTC. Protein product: CASSQDKGDGYTF.

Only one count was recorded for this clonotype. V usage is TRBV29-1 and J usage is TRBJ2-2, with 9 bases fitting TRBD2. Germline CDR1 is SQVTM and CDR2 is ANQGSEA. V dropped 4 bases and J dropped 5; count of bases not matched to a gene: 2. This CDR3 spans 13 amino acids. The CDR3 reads CSVGLAATGELFF. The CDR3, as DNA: TGCAGCGTTGGACTAGCGGCGACCGGGGAGCTGTTTTTT.

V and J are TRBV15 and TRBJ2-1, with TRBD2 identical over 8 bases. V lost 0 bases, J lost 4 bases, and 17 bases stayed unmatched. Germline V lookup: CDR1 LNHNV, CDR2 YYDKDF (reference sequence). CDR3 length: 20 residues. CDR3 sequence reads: CATSRDRFISREAGYNEQFF. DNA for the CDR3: TGTGCCACCAGCAGAGATCGGTTCATTTCGCGGGAGGCCGGATACAATGAGCAGTTCTTC. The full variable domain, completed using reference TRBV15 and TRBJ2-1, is DAMVIQNPRYQVTQFGKPVTLSCSQTLNHNVMYWYQQKSSQAPKLLFHYYDKDFNNEADTPDNFQSRRPNTSFCFLDIRSPGLGDTAMYLCATSRDRFISREAGYNEQFFGPGTRLTVL.

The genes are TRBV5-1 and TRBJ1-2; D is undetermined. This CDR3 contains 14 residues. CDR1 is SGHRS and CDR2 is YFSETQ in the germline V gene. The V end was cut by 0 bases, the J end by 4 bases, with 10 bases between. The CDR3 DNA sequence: TGCGCCAGCAGCTTGGGAACATCCCCCTATGGCTACACCTTC. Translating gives CASSLGTSPYGYTF.

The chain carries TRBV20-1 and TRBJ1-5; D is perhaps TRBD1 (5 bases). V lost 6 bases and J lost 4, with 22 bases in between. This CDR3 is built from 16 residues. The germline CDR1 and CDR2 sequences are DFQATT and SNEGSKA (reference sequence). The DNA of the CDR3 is TGCAGTGCCTCACATTGGGGGAGTTTGACAAATCAGCCCCAGCATTTT. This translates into CSASHWGSLTNQPQHF.

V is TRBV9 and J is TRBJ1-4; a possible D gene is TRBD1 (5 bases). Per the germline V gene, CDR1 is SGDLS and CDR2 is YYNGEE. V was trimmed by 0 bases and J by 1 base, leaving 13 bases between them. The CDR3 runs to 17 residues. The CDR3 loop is CASSVAAGTGTNEKLFF. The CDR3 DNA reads TGTGCCAGCAGCGTAGCAGCAGGGACGGGAACTAATGAAAAACTGTTTTTT.

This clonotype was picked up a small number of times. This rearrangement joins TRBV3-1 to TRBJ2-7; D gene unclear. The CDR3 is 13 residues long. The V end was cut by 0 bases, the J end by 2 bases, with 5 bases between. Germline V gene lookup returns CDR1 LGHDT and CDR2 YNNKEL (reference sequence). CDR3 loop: CASSQDGTYEQYF. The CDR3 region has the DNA TGTGCCAGCAGCCAAGATGGGACCTACGAGCAGTACTTC.

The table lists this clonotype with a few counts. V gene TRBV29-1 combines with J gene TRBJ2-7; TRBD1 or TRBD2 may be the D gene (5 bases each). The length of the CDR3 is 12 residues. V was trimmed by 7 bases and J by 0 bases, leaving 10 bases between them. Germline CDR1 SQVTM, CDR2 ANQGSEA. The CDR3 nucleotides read TGCAGCGCCTGGGACGACTCCTACGAGCAGTACTTC. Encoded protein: CSAWDDSYEQYF.

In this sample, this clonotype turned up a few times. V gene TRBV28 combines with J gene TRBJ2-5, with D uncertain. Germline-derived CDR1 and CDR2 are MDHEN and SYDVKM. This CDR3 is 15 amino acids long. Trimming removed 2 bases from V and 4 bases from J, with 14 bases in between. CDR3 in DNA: TGTGCCAGCAGTTTAAATCTGGGGATGAGAGAGACCCAGTACTTC. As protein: CASSLNLGMRETQYF.

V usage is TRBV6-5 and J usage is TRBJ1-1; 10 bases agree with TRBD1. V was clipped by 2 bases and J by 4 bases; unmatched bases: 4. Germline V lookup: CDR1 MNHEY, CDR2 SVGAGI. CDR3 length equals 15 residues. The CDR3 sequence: CASSYGDRGGTEAFF. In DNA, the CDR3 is TGTGCCAGCAGTTACGGGGACAGGGGCGGCACTGAAGCTTTCTTT.

The CDR3, as DNA: TGTGCCAGCAGCTTAGTACTGCCCGCGTCTGGGGCCAACGTCCTGACTTTC. Amino acid sequence: CASSLVLPASGANVLTF. The chain employs TRBV7-9 and TRBJ2-6; D is unresolved. The germline V and J ends were trimmed by 1 base and 1 base, with 11 bases remaining between them. The CDR3 consists of 17 residues. Germline V gene sequence: CDR1 SEHNR, CDR2 FQNEAQ (reference sequence).

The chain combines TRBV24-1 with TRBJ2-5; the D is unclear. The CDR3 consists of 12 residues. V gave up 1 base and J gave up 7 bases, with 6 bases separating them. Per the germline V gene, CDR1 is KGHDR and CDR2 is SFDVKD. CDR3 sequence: CATSDFIGTQYF. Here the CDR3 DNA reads TGTGCCACCAGTGATTTTATTGGGACCCAGTACTTC.